A single sample gave rise to the 26 T cell receptor beta chains below, sequenced in a study of cytomegalovirus exposure and HLA in healthy donors. It was with 60 Vbeta and 13 Jbeta primers that the PCR ran. Assay: immunoSEQ multiplex PCR; the TCRdb copy retains only in-frame clones and omits some. The table lists approximately 120,000 clones, 77% of them singletons, with around 13% in the top ten. The sample was PBMCs. Every receptor here comes from a woman aged 40 to 50 in good health and CMV-seropositive.

The chain employs TRBV10-3 and TRBJ1-1, with TRBD1 identical over 7 bases. Per germline, CDR1 ENHRY and CDR2 SYGVKD. Losses at the gene ends were 3 bases for V and 5 bases for J; bases not matched to a gene: 3. The CDR3 extends over 13 amino acids. Here the CDR3 reads CAISEDRDTEAFF. The DNA for the CDR3 is TGTGCCATCAGTGAAGACAGGGATACTGAAGCTTTCTTT.

The J gene is TRBJ2-7, the V gene TRBV19; perhaps TRBD2 as D (6 bases). CDR1 and CDR2 (germline): LNHDA, SQIVND (reference sequence). The CDR3 has 13 amino acids. Trimming removed 4 bases from V and 2 bases from J, with 9 bases in between. This CDR3 reads CASSTPGAYEQYF. For the CDR3, the DNA is TGTGCCAGTAGTACCCCGGGGGCCTACGAGCAGTACTTC.

CDR3 loop: CASTRQAHANTIYF. CDR3 DNA sequence: TGTGCCAGCACCAGACAGGCCCACGCAAACACCATATATTTT. The V call is TRBV2, the J call TRBJ1-3; D perhaps matches TRBD1 (6 bases). The germline V gene encodes CDR1 SNHLY and CDR2 FYNNEI. Trimming took 7 bases from V and 6 from J, leaving 16 bases between them. This CDR3 spans 14 amino acids.

The chain couples TRBV19 to TRBJ1-1; D may be TRBD1 (6 bases). V was clipped by 6 bases and J by 0 bases, with 11 bases between them. This CDR3 is 14 amino acids long. The germline V gene has CDR1 LNHDA and CDR2 SQIVND (reference sequence). The DNA for the CDR3 is TGTGCCAGTAGCTCCAGGGGCCTGAACACTGAAGCTTTCTTT. Translating it yields CASSSRGLNTEAFF.

A single count supports this clone. The chain employs TRBV5-4 and TRBJ2-3; the match to TRBD1 covers 7 bases. V was pared by 0 bases and J by 2 bases, with 6 bases of the junction left unmatched. Germline V gene data show CDR1 as SGHNT and CDR2 as YYREEE (reference sequence). The length of the CDR3 is 16 residues. CDR3 in amino acids: CASSLAGQTSTDTQYF. Written as DNA, the CDR3 is TGTGCCAGCAGCTTGGCGGGACAGACATCCACAGATACGCAGTATTTT.

V is TRBV5-5 and J is TRBJ2-1, with 12 bases aligning to TRBD2. J was trimmed by 6 bases and V by 5 bases; bases with no gene match: 9. Germline assignment: CDR1 SGHKS and CDR2 YYEKEE (reference sequence). This CDR3 comprises 16 residues. The CDR3 DNA sequence: TGTGCCAGCAGTCTACTAGCGGGAGGCATCCCCAATGAGCAGTTCTTC. Amino acids: CASSLLAGGIPNEQFF. Full variable domain (outside the CDR3, taken from reference TRBV5-5 and TRBJ2-1): DAGVTQSPTHLIKTRGQQVTLRCSPISGHKSVSWYQQVLGQGPQFIFQYYEKEERGRGNFPDRFSARQFPNYSSELNVNALLLGDSALYLCASSLLAGGIPNEQFFGPGTRLTVL.

The chain carries TRBV28 and TRBJ1-1; 7 bases line up with TRBD1. This CDR3 is built from 14 residues. Germline V gives CDR1 MDHEN, CDR2 SYDVKM. J lost 2 bases, V lost 5 bases, and 5 bases had no gene match. In DNA form, the CDR3 reads TGTGCCAGCAGTCCGAGGGACAGCAACACTGAAGCTTTCTTT. This gives the protein CASSPRDSNTEAFF.

This chain joins TRBV28 and TRBJ2-3; D is ambiguous. Trimming pared 6 bases from V and 6 bases from J, leaving 10 bases between. Per the germline V gene, CDR1 is MDHEN and CDR2 is SYDVKM. The CDR3 is 12 residues long. The CDR3 region is CASSRLRDTQYF. In nucleotides, the CDR3 is TGTGCCAGCAGCCGACTTCGGGATACGCAGTATTTT.

This clone showed up just a few times. This chain links TRBV2 with TRBJ2-3; 8 nucleotides match TRBD1. Per the germline V gene, CDR1 is SNHLY and CDR2 is FYNNEI. The J segment lost 1 base and the V segment lost 1 base, leaving 4 bases of the junction unmatched. This CDR3 has 16 amino acids. The CDR3, as DNA: TGTGCCAGCAGTGAAGTAGGACAGGGAGGCACAGATACGCAGTATTTT. As protein: CASSEVGQGGTDTQYF.

V and J are TRBV5-5 and TRBJ1-1; 7 bases match TRBD1. The CDR3 consists of 13 residues. Per germline, CDR1 SGHKS and CDR2 YYEKEE (reference sequence). The V and J ends lost 1 base and 3 bases, in that order; junction bases with no gene match: 0. The CDR3 nucleotides read TGTGCCAGCAGCTTGACAGGGGACACTGAAGCTTTCTTT. Its translation: CASSLTGDTEAFF.

The chain is built from TRBV19 and TRBJ2-3; 10 nucleotides agree with TRBD2. This CDR3 comprises 14 residues. Germline CDR1 is LNHDA and CDR2 is SQIVND (reference sequence). Trimming took 8 bases from V and 4 from J; bases not matched to a gene: 6. The CDR3 nucleotides are TGTGCCAGTTGCTGCGGGACTAGCGCAGATACGCAGTATTTT. Translated: CASCCGTSADTQYF.

Details on this clone: Distinct nucleotide sequences in the sample also encode this CDR3. The gene calls are TRBV20-1 and TRBJ2-7; D is unresolved. V was clipped by 3 bases and J by 3 bases, with 6 bases between them. Germline CDR1 and CDR2: DFQATT and SNEGSKA (reference sequence). CDR3 length: 11 amino acids. This CDR3 is CSASLSYEQYF. CDR3 DNA: TGCAGTGCTAGCCTCAGCTACGAGCAGTACTTC.

The rearrangement joins TRBV30 to TRBJ1-1; D not resolved. Trimming took 6 bases from V and 0 from J, leaving 14 bases between them. Per the germline V gene, CDR1 is GTSNPN and CDR2 is SVGIG (reference sequence). CDR3 length: 14 amino acids. DNA of the CDR3: TGTGCCTGTAAACTAGGACCGATGAACACTGAAGCTTTCTTT. Protein product: CACKLGPMNTEAFF.

This sequence joins TRBV5-1 and TRBJ2-6; 9 nucleotides align to TRBD1. The CDR3 totals 19 residues. V shed 0 bases and J 1 base; nucleotides not matched to a gene: 8. Germline V gene data show CDR1 as SGHRS and CDR2 as YFSETQ. This CDR3 reads CASSLVPGQGLSGANVLTF. CDR3 in DNA: TGCGCCAGCAGCTTGGTCCCGGGACAGGGCTTATCTGGGGCCAACGTCCTGACTTTC. Full variable domain (remainder filled in from reference TRBV5-1 and TRBJ2-6): KAGVTQTPRYLIKTRGQQVTLSCSPISGHRSVSWYQQTPGQGLQFLFEYFSETQRNKGNFPGRFSGRQFSNSRSEMNVSTLELGDSALYLCASSLVPGQGLSGANVLTFGAGSRLTVL.

The chain is built from TRBV7-9 and TRBJ1-2; D may be TRBD1 (5 bases). The germline V and J ends were trimmed by 3 bases and 8 bases, with 10 bases remaining between them. The V gene's germline CDR1 is SEHNR and CDR2 FQNEAQ (reference sequence). CDR3 length equals 12 residues. The CDR3 protein is CASSLGGEGYTF. Here the CDR3 DNA reads TGTGCCAGCAGCTTGGGGGGAGAGGGCTACACCTTC.

V gene TRBV5-1 combines with J gene TRBJ2-1, with TRBD2 matching 11 bases. The CDR3 covers 18 residues. V lost 3 bases and J lost 0; bases outside the gene matches: 8. The germline CDR1 and CDR2 sequences are SGHRS and YFSETQ. The DNA for the CDR3 is TGCGCCAGCAGCTCGAGGTCTCTAGCGGGAGGCTCCTACAATGAGCAGTTCTTC. This encodes CASSSRSLAGGSYNEQFF.

This clone came up a few times. This sequence joins TRBV6-6 and TRBJ1-1; no definite D call. Germline V gene lookup returns CDR1 MNHNY and CDR2 SVGAGI (reference sequence). V dropped 6 bases and J dropped 1 base, with 9 bases sitting between them. The CDR3 consists of 13 residues. This chain's CDR3 is CASRPGKNTEAFF. In DNA, the CDR3 is TGTGCCAGCAGGCCCGGGAAGAACACTGAAGCTTTCTTT.

The chain joins TRBV28 to TRBJ2-1; possibly TRBD2 for D (7 bases). Trimming cost V 6 bases and J 8 bases, with 29 bases left between them. The CDR3 loop spans 18 amino acids. Germline V gene lookup returns CDR1 MDHEN and CDR2 SYDVKM. CDR3 in amino acids: CASRPITVRGATFDEQFF. The CDR3 DNA follows: TGTGCCAGCAGGCCTATCACCGTCCGGGGGGCCACGTTCGATGAGCAGTTCTTC.

The V call is TRBV19, the J call TRBJ2-3, with 13 positions matching TRBD2. The germline gives CDR1 LNHDA, CDR2 SQIVND (reference sequence). V trimming: 6 bases; J trimming: 6 bases; junction bases outside the gene matches: 6. CDR3 length: 15 residues. CDR3 DNA sequence: TGTGCCAGTAGGCTCAAGGGACTAGCGGGGGATACGCAGTATTTT. It yields the protein CASRLKGLAGDTQYF.

The rearrangement uses TRBV28 and TRBJ2-7; TRBD2 matches at 8 bases. CDR1 MDHEN and CDR2 SYDVKM come from the germline V gene. The CDR3 loop spans 14 amino acids. V lost 7 bases and J lost 6; bases outside the gene matches: 11. In nucleotides, the CDR3 is TGTGCCAGCATTCGCGGGACTAGTGTCGGCGAGCAGTACTTC. This encodes CASIRGTSVGEQYF.

The chain links TRBV15 to TRBJ1-4; a weak D match, TRBD1 (5 bases). Germline V gene data show CDR1 as LNHNV and CDR2 as YYDKDF (reference sequence). The germline V and J ends were trimmed by 0 bases and 3 bases, with 8 bases remaining between them. The CDR3 length is 15 residues. The CDR3 coding sequence is TGTGCCACCAGCAGAGACAGGGTTCCTAATGAAAAACTGTTTTTT. This gives the protein CATSRDRVPNEKLFF.

The chain carries TRBV7-9 and TRBJ2-7, with D tentatively TRBD1 (6 bases). This CDR3 comprises 19 residues. V was trimmed by 4 bases and J by 4 bases, leaving 29 bases between them. Germline loops: CDR1 SEHNR, CDR2 FQNEAQ (reference sequence). The CDR3 nucleotides read TGTGCCAGCAGCTCTTCCCAAGGGGGATCGAGGGGGTTAAGGTACGAGCAGTACTTC. Residues: CASSSSQGGSRGLRYEQYF.

The chain is built from TRBV4-1 and TRBJ2-1; D call uncertain. V was pared by 0 bases and J by 9 bases, with 18 bases between. The CDR3 is 16 residues long. Germline-derived CDR1 and CDR2 are MGHRA and YSYEKL. CDR3 nucleotides: TGCGCCAGCAGCCAAGATGAGGCTGCAACCGGATTTGAGCAGTTCTTC. Translated, it gives CASSQDEAATGFEQFF.

This clone came up a few times. This chain links TRBV5-1 with TRBJ2-7; 10 bases agree with TRBD2. The germline V gene encodes CDR1 SGHRS and CDR2 YFSETQ. The CDR3 is 14 amino acids. V was clipped by 3 bases and J by 3 bases; unmatched bases: 3. The CDR3 loop is CASSSTSGIYEQYF. In nucleotides, the CDR3 is TGCGCCAGCAGCTCTACTAGCGGGATCTACGAGCAGTACTTC. Based on the CDR3 plus reference TRBV5-1 and TRBJ2-7, the full variable domain is KAGVTQTPRYLIKTRGQQVTLSCSPISGHRSVSWYQQTPGQGLQFLFEYFSETQRNKGNFPGRFSGRQFSNSRSEMNVSTLELGDSALYLCASSSTSGIYEQYFGPGTRLTVT.

The sample holds one count of this clone. V gene TRBV13 combines with J gene TRBJ2-2, with D maybe TRBD2 (7 bases). The ends were cut back, 2 bases at V and 6 bases at J, with 13 bases in the middle. CDR1 PRHDT and CDR2 FYEKMQ come from the germline V gene (reference sequence). The CDR3 totals 15 residues. In DNA, the CDR3 is TGTGCCAGCAGCTTACAGCTAGGGGGGGCCGGGGAGCTGTTTTTT. Protein sequence: CASSLQLGGAGELFF.

The gene calls are TRBV5-1 and TRBJ2-5; a weak D match, TRBD1 (6 bases). The CDR3 loop spans 15 amino acids. Germline CDR1 and CDR2: SGHRS and YFSETQ. V lost 5 bases to trimming and J lost 5 bases, with 19 bases between them. As DNA, the CDR3 is TGCGCCAGCAGTGTGAGATCAGGGGCAGGGGAGACCCAGTACTTC. Translation: CASSVRSGAGETQYF.